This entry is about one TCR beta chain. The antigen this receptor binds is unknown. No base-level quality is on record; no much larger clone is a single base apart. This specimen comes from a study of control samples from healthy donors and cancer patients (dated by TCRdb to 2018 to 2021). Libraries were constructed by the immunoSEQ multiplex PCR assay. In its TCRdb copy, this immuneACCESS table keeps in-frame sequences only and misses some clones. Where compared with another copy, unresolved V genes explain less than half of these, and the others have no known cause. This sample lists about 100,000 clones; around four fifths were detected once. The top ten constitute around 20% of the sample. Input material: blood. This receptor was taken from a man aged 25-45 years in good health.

The nucleotide sequence reads as follows: TGTGCCAGCAGCCAACAGACAGGCGTAAATTCACCCCTCCACTTT. The resulting protein is CASSQQTGVNSPLHF. The chain couples TRBV14 to TRBJ1-6; 6 matching bases give a weak D call of TRBD1. From the cysteine through the phenylalanine, the CDR3 covers 15 amino acids. Of all the DNA, just the CDR3 is kept, 45 bases in frame from base 1. According to the germline V gene, CDR1 reads SGHDN and CDR2 reads FVKESK. V and J lose 2 bases and 7 bases, and a span of 12 bases separates them.